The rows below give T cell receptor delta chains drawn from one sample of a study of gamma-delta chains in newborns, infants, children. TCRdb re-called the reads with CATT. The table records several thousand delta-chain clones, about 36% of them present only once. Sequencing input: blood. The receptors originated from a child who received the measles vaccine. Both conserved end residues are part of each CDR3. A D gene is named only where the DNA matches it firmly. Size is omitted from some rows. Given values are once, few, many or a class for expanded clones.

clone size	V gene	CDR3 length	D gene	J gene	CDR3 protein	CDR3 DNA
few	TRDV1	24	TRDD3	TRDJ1	CALGEGFLRLPPLLGDRSTDKLIF	TGTGCTCTTGGGGAAGGCTTCCTTCGCCTTCCTCCCTTGCTGGGGGATAGGTCCACCGATAAACTCATCTTT
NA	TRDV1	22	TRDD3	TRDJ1	CALGELGLHHYWGIIEADKLIF	TGTGCTCTTGGGGAACTTGGGCTACACCATTACTGGGGGATAATTGAGGCCGATAAACTCATCTTT
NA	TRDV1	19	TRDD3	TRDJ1	CALGELTPIGGYFPDKLIF	TGTGCTCTTGGGGAACTAACTCCGATCGGGGGATACTTCCCCGATAAACTCATCTTT
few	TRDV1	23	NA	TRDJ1	CALGEIPSYGGYRTYEYTDKLIF	TGTGCTCTTGGGGAAATTCCTTCCTACGGGGGATACCGAACCTATGAGTACACCGATAAACTCATCTTT
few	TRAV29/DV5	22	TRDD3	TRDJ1	CAASTLSSYDLWWGIRADKLIF	TGTGCAGCAAGCACCCTATCCTCCTACGATTTGTGGTGGGGGATACGGGCCGATAAACTCATCTTT
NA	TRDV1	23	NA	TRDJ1	CALREVTAPYVAVALGYTDKLIF	TGTGCTCTTAGGGAAGTAACTGCTCCCTACGTCGCTGTCGCCCTCGGGTACACCGATAAACTCATCTTT
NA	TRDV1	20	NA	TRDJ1	CALGERQIYLFPPITDKLIF	TGTGCTCTTGGGGAACGACAAATATACCTTTTTCCCCCCATCACCGATAAACTCATCTTT
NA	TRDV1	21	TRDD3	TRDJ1	CALGEGTYGPWIRFYTDKLIF	TGTGCTCTTGGGGAAGGGACCTACGGGCCTTGGATACGGTTTTACACCGATAAACTCATCTTT
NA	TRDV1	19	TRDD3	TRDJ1	CALGEQGASTPYWGRKLIF	TGTGCTCTTGGGGAACAAGGGGCCTCCACCCCGTACTGGGGGAGGAAACTCATCTTT
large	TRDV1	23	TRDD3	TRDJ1	CALGELPSDEYGGYAEYTDKLIF	TGTGCTCTTGGGGAACTGCCATCCGATGAGTATGGGGGATACGCTGAGTACACCGATAAACTCATCTTT
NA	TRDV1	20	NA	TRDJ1	CALGELTPTGGDPYTDKLIF	TGTGCTCTTGGGGAACTAACCCCTACAGGGGGGGACCCGTACACCGATAAACTCATCTTT
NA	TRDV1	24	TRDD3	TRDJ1	CALGMLPPPLYWGIRVSYTDKLIF	TGTGCTCTTGGGATGCTTCCTCCTCCCTTGTACTGGGGGATACGCGTATCTTACACCGATAAACTCATCTTT
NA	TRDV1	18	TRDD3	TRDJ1	CALGEIVFLWGIPDKLIF	TGTGCTCTTGGGGAAATAGTATTTCTCTGGGGGATTCCCGATAAACTCATCTTT
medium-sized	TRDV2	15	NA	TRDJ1	CACDLLAGNTDKLIF	TGTGCCTGTGACCTTCTGGCGGGCAACACCGATAAACTCATCTTT
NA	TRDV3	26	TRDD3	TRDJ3	CASNLALPKLWYWGIRSSWDTRQMFF	TGTGCCTCAAACCTGGCCCTTCCTAAACTCTGGTACTGGGGGATACGGAGCTCCTGGGACACCCGACAGATGTTTTTC
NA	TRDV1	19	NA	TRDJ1	CALGADFPFYWVLTDKLIF	TGTGCTCTTGGGGCCGACTTCCCGTTTTACTGGGTACTCACCGATAAACTCATCTTT
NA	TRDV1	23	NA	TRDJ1	CALGEYYSYGSYWGPPYTDKLIF	TGTGCTCTTGGGGAATATTATTCCTACGGGTCGTACTGGGGGCCCCCTTACACCGATAAACTCATCTTT
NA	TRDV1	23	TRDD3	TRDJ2	CALGEEWGYPTSVLGVLTAQLFF	TGTGCTCTTGGGGAAGAGTGGGGCTACCCCACCTCCGTACTGGGGGTTTTGACAGCACAACTCTTCTTT
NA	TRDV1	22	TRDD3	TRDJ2	CALGEAGDRSLGVGPLTAQLFF	TGTGCTCTTGGGGAAGCTGGGGACCGAAGCCTGGGGGTAGGGCCCTTGACAGCACAACTCTTCTTT
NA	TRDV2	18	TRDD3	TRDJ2	CACDTLPLPGGGTAQLFF	TGTGCCTGTGACACCCTTCCTTTACCTGGGGGAGGGACAGCACAACTCTTCTTT
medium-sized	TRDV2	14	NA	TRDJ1	CACDTLEYGDKLIF	TGTGCCTGTGACACACTCGAATATGGCGATAAACTCATCTTT
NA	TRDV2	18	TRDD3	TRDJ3	CACDTGGYGSWDTRQMFF	TGTGCCTGTGATACTGGGGGATACGGCTCCTGGGACACCCGACAGATGTTTTTC
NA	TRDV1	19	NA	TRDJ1	CALGDASTSCYIHTDKLIF	TGTGCTCTTGGGGATGCCTCTACTTCCTGCTACATTCACACCGATAAACTCATCTTT
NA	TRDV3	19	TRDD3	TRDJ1	CAFAYLLGLGDEYTDKLIF	TGTGCCTTTGCCTACTTATTGGGACTGGGGGATGAGTACACCGATAAACTCATCTTT
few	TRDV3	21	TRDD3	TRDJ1	CATLSLSLYWGPNPYTDKLIF	TGTGCCACTCTCTCTCTCTCTCTATACTGGGGGCCGAACCCGTACACCGATAAACTCATCTTT
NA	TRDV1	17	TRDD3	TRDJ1	CALGEEGVLRVLGKLIF	TGTGCTCTTGGGGAAGAAGGGGTCCTTAGGGTACTGGGGAAACTCATCTTT
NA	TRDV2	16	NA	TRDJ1	CACDTQGDGKTDKLIF	TGTGCCTGTGACACCCAAGGGGACGGGAAGACCGATAAACTCATCTTT
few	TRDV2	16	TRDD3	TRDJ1	CACDILGDTYTDKLIF	TGTGCCTGTGACATACTGGGGGATACGTACACCGATAAACTCATCTTT
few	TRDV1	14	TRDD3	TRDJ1	CALGLAGGDDKLIF	TGTGCTCTTGGTCTGGCTGGGGGAGACGATAAACTCATCTTT
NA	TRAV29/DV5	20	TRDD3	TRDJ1	CAASAETNWGSYPYTDKLIF	TGTGCAGCAAGCGCGGAGACAAACTGGGGGAGCTACCCGTACACCGATAAACTCATCTTT
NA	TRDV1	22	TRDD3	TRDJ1	CALGDQFLPQYWGTPYTDKLIF	TGCGCTCTTGGGGATCAATTCCTACCGCAGTACTGGGGGACCCCGTACACCGATAAACTCATCTTT
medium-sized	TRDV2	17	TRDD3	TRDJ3	CACTGATSSWDTRQMFF	TGTGCCTGTACTGGGGCTACCAGCTCCTGGGACACCCGACAGATGTTTTTC
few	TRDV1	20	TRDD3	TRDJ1	CALGDPNYWGIGRLTDKLIF	TGTGCTCTTGGGGACCCTAATTACTGGGGGATTGGGAGGCTCACCGATAAACTCATCTTT
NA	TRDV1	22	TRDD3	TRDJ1	CALGELPPYSILGILYTDKLIF	TGTGCTCTTGGGGAACTTCCGCCGTATTCCATACTGGGGATTCTGTACACCGATAAACTCATCTTT
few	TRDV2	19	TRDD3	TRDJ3	CACDGVRIRSSWDTRQMFF	TGTGCCTGTGACGGAGTCCGGATACGGAGCTCCTGGGACACCCGACAGATGTTTTTC
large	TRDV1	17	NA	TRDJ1	CALGDSSFFDDTDKLIF	TGTGCTCTTGGGGATTCTTCCTTCTTTGACGACACCGATAAACTCATCTTT
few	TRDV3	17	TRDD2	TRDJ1	CAFNFPSYVGGDDKLIF	TGTGCCTTCAACTTTCCTTCCTACGTCGGGGGGGACGATAAACTCATCTTT
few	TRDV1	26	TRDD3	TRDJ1	CALGAEFLLKHLTGGPLGMYTDKLIF	TGTGCTCTTGGGGCGGAATTCCTACTCAAACATCTTACTGGGGGACCATTGGGGATGTACACCGATAAACTCATCTTT
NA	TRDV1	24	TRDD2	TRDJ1	CALGELTFLPRGDRIQGDTDKLIF	TGTGCTCTTGGGGAACTTACCTTCCTACCCCGGGGAGATAGGATCCAGGGGGACACCGATAAACTCATCTTT
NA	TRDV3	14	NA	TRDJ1	CARWFSDDTDKLIF	TGTGCCCGGTGGTTTTCCGACGACACCGATAAACTCATCTTT
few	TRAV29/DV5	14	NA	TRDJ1	CAANRLGRSGKLIF	TGTGCAGCAAACCGGCTAGGCCGGAGTGGGAAACTCATCTTT
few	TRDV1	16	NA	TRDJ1	CALGGAYLLFTDKLIF	TGTGCTCTTGGGGGAGCCTACCTTCTCTTTACCGATAAACTCATCTTT
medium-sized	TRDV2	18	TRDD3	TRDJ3	CACDTVLGDDWDTRQMFF	TGTGCCTGTGACACCGTTCTGGGGGACGACTGGGACACCCGACAGATGTTTTTC
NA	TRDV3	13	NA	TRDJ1	CASGPPNTDKLIF	TGTGCCTCAGGCCCGCCAAACACCGATAAACTCATCTTT
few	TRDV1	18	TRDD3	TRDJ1	CALGEQRGDTKHTDKLIF	TGTGCTCTTGGGGAACAAAGGGGGGATACCAAGCACACCGATAAACTCATCTTT
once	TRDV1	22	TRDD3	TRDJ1	CALGEPEEGPGGYRLYTDKLIF	TGTGCTCTTGGGGAACCCGAGGAAGGACCCGGGGGATATCGGCTATACACCGATAAACTCATCTTT
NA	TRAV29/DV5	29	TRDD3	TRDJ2	CAASVACPPKGWVLGDRPYTSLMTAQLFF	TGTGCAGCAAGCGTAGCATGCCCCCCTAAGGGTTGGGTACTGGGGGACCGGCCATACACAAGTTTGATGACAGCACAACTCTTCTTT
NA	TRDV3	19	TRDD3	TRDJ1	CAAVPTGGYEPLYTDKLIF	TGTGCCGCTGTTCCTACCGGGGGATACGAGCCGCTGTACACCGATAAACTCATCTTT
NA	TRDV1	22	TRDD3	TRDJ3	CALGKTSLRGIRDSWDTRQMFF	TGTGCTCTTGGGAAAACTTCCTTACGGGGGATACGTGACTCCTGGGACACCCGACAGATGTTTTTC
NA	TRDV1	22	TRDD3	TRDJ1	CALGERFGGSYRGYVGTDKLIF	TGTGCTCTTGGGGAACGGTTTGGAGGCTCCTACCGGGGATACGTGGGGACCGATAAACTCATCTTT